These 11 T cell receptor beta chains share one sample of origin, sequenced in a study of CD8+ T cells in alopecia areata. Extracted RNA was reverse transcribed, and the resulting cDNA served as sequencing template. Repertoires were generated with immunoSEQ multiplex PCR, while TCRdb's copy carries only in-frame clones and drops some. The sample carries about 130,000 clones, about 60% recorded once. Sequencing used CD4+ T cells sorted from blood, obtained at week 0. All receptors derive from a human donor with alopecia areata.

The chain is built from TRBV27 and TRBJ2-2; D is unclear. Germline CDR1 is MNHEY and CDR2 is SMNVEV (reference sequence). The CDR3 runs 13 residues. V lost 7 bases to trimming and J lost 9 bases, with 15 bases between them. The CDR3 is CASTGGEIRELFF. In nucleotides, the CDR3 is TGTGCCAGCACGGGTGGGGAAATCAGGGAGCTGTTTTTT.

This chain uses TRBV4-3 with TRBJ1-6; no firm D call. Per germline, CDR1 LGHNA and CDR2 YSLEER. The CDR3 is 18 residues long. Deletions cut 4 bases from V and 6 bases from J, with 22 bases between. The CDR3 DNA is TGCGCCAGCAGCCTAGATCACGTCGATGTCCTGCCTAATTCACCCCTCCACTTT. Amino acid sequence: CASSLDHVDVLPNSPLHF.

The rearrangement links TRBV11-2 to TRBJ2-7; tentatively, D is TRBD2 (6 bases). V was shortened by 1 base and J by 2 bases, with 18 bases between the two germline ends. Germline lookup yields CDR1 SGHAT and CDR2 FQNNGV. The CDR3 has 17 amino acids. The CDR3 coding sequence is TGTGCCAGCAGCTTAGCGGCATCCGGGAGTTCCCCCTACGAGCAGTACTTC. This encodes CASSLAASGSSPYEQYF.

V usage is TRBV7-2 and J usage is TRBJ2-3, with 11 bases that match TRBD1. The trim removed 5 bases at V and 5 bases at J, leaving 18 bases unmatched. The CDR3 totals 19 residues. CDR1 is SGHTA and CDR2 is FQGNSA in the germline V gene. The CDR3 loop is CASSPQRTGGKWYIDTQYF. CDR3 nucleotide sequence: TGTGCCAGCAGCCCCCAAAGGACAGGGGGCAAATGGTACATAGATACGCAGTATTTT.

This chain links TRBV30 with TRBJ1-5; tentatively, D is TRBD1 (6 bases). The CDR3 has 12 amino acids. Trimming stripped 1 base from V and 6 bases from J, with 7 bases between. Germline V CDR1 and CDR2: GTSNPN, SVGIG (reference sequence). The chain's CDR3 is CAWSAQGQPQHF. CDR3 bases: TGTGCCTGGAGTGCACAGGGTCAGCCCCAGCATTTT.

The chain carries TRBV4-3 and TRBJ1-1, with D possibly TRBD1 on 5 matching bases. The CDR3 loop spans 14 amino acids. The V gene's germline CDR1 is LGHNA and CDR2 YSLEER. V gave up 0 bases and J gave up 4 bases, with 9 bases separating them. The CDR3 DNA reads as TGCGCCAGCAGCCAAGAAGGGGCCTTCACTGAAGCTTTCTTT. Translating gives CASSQEGAFTEAFF.

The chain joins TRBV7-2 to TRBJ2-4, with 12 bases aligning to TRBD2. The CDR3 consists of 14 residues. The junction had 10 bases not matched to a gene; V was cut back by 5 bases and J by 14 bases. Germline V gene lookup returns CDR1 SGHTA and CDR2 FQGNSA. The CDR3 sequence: CASSPHPTSGGEYF. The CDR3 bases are TGTGCCAGCAGCCCACACCCGACTAGCGGGGGAGAGTACTTC.

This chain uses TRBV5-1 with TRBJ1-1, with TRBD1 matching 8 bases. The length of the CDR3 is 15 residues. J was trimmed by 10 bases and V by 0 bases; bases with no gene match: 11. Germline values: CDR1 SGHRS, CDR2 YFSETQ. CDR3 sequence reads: CASSLVGDRSTGAFF. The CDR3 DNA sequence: TGCGCCAGCAGCTTGGTTGGGGACAGGTCGACAGGAGCTTTCTTT.

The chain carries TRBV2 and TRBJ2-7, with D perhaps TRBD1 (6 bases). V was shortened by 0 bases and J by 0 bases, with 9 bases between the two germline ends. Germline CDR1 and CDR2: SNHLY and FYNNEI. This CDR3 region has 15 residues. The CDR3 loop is CASSEAGALSYEQYF. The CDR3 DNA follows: TGTGCCAGCAGTGAAGCGGGGGCCCTCTCCTACGAGCAGTACTTC.

The DNA of the CDR3 is TGTGCCTGGAGTGCCCTAATGGCAGGCACTGAAGCTTTCTTT. This sequence encodes CAWSALMAGTEAFF. This chain joins TRBV30 and TRBJ1-1; D is unresolved. Germline assignment: CDR1 GTSNPN and CDR2 SVGIG (reference sequence). The V gene lost 1 base and the J gene lost 4 bases, with 13 bases spanning the gap. This CDR3 comprises 14 residues.

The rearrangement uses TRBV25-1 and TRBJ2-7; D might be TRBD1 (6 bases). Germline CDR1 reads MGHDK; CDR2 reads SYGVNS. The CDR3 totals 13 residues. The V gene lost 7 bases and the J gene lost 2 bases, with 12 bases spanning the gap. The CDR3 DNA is TGTGCCAGCACTGCAGACAGGCCCTACGAGCAGTACTTC. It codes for CASTADRPYEQYF.